A single TCR beta chain is shown here with its context. Sequenced by immunoSEQ multiplex PCR; TCRdb stores in-frame clones only, minus some. The table has thousands of clones, about 72% seen once. The data were obtained in a study of control samples from healthy donors and cancer patients. Between the trimmed V and J ends, which lost 2 bases and 3 bases, there was a span of 5 bases. The CDR3 runs 12 residues. Germline V lookup: CDR1 LGHDT, CDR2 YNNKEL (reference sequence). This receptor was obtained from a male donor with melanoma. Sequencing used formalin-fixed, paraffin-embedded tissue. The V and J genes are TRBV3-1 (or the pseudogene TRBV3-2) and TRBJ2-7; D unresolved. The CDR3 protein is CASSQRYYEQYF. CDR3 bases: TGTGCCAGCAGCCAAAGGTACTACGAGCAGTACTTC.